The rows below give T cell receptor beta chains drawn from one sample of a study of vaccination effects on CD4 cells after COVID-19. For these TCRs, the target antigens are not known. Here immunoSEQ multiplex PCR was the method, and the copy in TCRdb shows in-frame clones only, minus some. The sample yields more than 45,000 clones, roughly 77% seen once. Source: CD4+ T cells from PBMCs cultured with HIV peptides, taken before COVID-19 vaccination. All receptors come from a human donor who had a prior SARS-CoV-2 infection. The CDR3 runs from the conserved cysteine through the conserved F or W. D genes are given only for firm matches. Clone size is shown for a subset of rows, as once, few, many or a class of expanded clone.

>NA|TRBJ2-1|NA|TRBV2
CASSEPREASYNEQFF
TGTGCCAGCAGTGAACCTAGGGAGGCCTCCTACAATGAGCAGTTCTTC
>NA|TRBJ1-1|NA|TRBV5-6
CASSNLQGTEAFF
TGTGCCAGCAGCAACCTACAGGGCACTGAAGCTTTCTTT
>NA|TRBJ1-5|TRBD1|TRBV5-1
CASSPSGQGGDQPQHF
TGCGCCAGCAGCCCTTCCGGACAGGGGGGGGATCAGCCCCAGCATTTT
>NA|TRBJ2-3|NA|TRBV4-3
CASSQEAAGTDTQYF
TGCGCCAGCAGCCAAGAGGCCGCGGGGACAGATACGCAGTATTTT
>once|TRBJ2-7|NA|TRBV12-3/TRBV12-4
CASSTGPALEQYF
TGTGCCAGCAGCACCGGGCCAGCGTTGGAGCAGTACTTC
>NA|TRBJ1-3|NA|TRBV7-8
CASSLFGGLSGNTIYF
TGTGCCAGCAGCTTATTTGGGGGGCTCTCTGGAAACACCATATATTTT
>NA|TRBJ2-2|TRBD1|TRBV5-5
CASSPFGTTGSLMTGELFF
TGTGCCAGCAGCCCCTTTGGAACGACAGGGAGTCTGATGACCGGGGAGCTGTTTTTT
>NA|TRBJ2-3|NA|TRBV7-9
CASSPRRVGTDTQYF
TGTGCCAGCTCGCCCCGGCGGGTGGGGACAGATACGCAGTATTTT
>NA|TRBJ2-3|TRBD2|TRBV20-1
CSASRGGGQTDTQYF
TGCAGTGCTAGTCGGGGCGGGGGGCAGACAGATACGCAGTATTTT
>NA|TRBJ1-1|NA|TRBV10-2
CASSDATQNTEAFF
TGCGCCAGCAGTGATGCGACACAGAACACTGAAGCTTTCTTT
>once|TRBJ1-4|NA|TRBV5-6
CASSFSRGEKLFF
TGTGCCAGCAGCTTCTCTCGCGGGGAAAAACTGTTTTTT
>once|TRBJ2-1|NA|TRBV9
CASSTGRLASYNEQFF
TGTGCCAGCTCAACCGGCCGCCTCGCTTCCTACAATGAGCAGTTCTTC
>NA|TRBJ2-2|NA|TRBV12-3/TRBV12-4
CASSLVSPGELFF
TGTGCCAGCAGTTTAGTATCCCCCGGGGAGCTGTTTTTT
>NA|TRBJ2-7|NA|TRBV4-3
CASSQEARRPYEQYF
TGCGCCAGCAGCCAAGAGGCCCGCAGGCCCTACGAGCAGTACTTC
>NA|TRBJ2-1|NA|TRBV5-4
CASSFGGGPITYNEQFF
TGTGCCAGCAGCTTTGGGGGAGGACCCATAACCTACAATGAGCAGTTCTTC
>NA|TRBJ1-5|NA|TRBV2
CASRGQNNQPQHF
TGTGCCAGCAGAGGACAGAACAATCAGCCCCAGCATTTT
>few|TRBJ2-2|NA|TRBV5-1
CASSLEGLNTGELFF
TGCGCCAGCAGCTTAGAGGGGTTAAACACCGGGGAGCTGTTTTTT
>NA|TRBJ2-3|NA|TRBV25-1
CASAPQITGTDTQYF
TGTGCCAGCGCTCCCCAGATTACAGGCACAGATACGCAGTATTTT
>NA|TRBJ1-1|TRBD1|TRBV2
CASSADRGPSAFF
TGTGCCAGCAGTGCGGACAGGGGTCCCTCAGCTTTCTTT
>few|TRBJ2-2|NA|TRBV7-2
CASSPPQGTVTGELFF
TGTGCCAGCAGCCCGCCCCAGGGCACAGTCACCGGGGAGCTGTTTTTT
>once|TRBJ1-4|NA|TRBV18
CASSPGQLRDEKLFF
TGTGCCAGCTCACCAGGACAACTGCGGGATGAAAAACTGTTTTTT
>few|TRBJ1-2|NA|TRBV4-1
CASSLPGIGYGYTF
TGCGCCAGCAGCCTCCCAGGGATCGGGTATGGCTACACCTTC
>NA|TRBJ1-6|NA|TRBV5-1
CASSRTGGDNSPLHF
TGCGCCAGCAGCCGGACGGGGGGGGATAATTCACCCCTCCACTTT
>NA|TRBJ2-7|TRBD2|TRBV30
CAWSVALAAKGSDEQYF
TGTGCCTGGAGTGTGGCACTAGCGGCAAAGGGTTCGGACGAGCAGTACTTC
>NA|TRBJ1-5|NA|TRBV4-3
CASSQDAGSGNQPQHF
TGCGCCAGCAGCCAAGACGCCGGGTCCGGCAATCAGCCCCAGCATTTT
>NA|TRBJ2-2|NA|TRBV7-3
CASSLETGELFF
TGTGCCAGCAGCTTGGAAACCGGGGAGCTGTTTTTT
>NA|TRBJ2-7|NA|TRBV11-3
CASTLYTGLSYEQYF
TGTGCCAGCACCCTATACACAGGGCTCTCCTACGAGCAGTACTTC
>NA|TRBJ2-2|NA|TRBV9
CASSAAGRPGNTGELFF
TGTGCCAGCAGCGCCGCGGGCAGGCCAGGGAACACCGGGGAGCTGTTTTTT
>NA|TRBJ1-3|TRBD1|TRBV5-4
CASSAPDRGRGNTIYF
TGTGCCAGCAGCGCCCCCGACAGGGGAAGAGGAAACACCATATATTTT
>once|TRBJ2-1|NA|TRBV21-1
CASSSPLNYNEQFF
TGTGCCAGCAGCAGTCCCTTAAACTACAATGAGCAGTTCTTC
>NA|TRBJ2-1|NA|TRBV7-2
CASSLMIARKISYNEQFF
TGTGCCAGCAGCTTAATGATAGCCCGGAAAATCTCCTACAATGAGCAGTTCTTC
>NA|TRBJ1-1|NA|TRBV5-1
CASSSDGGGDTEAFF
TGCGCCAGCAGTAGCGATGGGGGTGGGGACACTGAAGCTTTCTTT
>NA|TRBJ2-1|NA|TRBV2
CASSQDKYNEQFF
TGTGCCAGCAGCCAGGACAAATACAATGAGCAGTTCTTC
>NA|TRBJ1-1|TRBD1|TRBV15
CATSRLQGARTEAFF
TGTGCCACCAGCAGACTACAGGGGGCGAGGACTGAAGCTTTCTTT
>few|TRBJ2-1|TRBD2|TRBV7-6
CASSQLSGRADFNEQFF
TGTGCCAGCAGCCAACTTAGCGGGAGGGCCGATTTCAATGAGCAGTTCTTC
>NA|TRBJ1-2|TRBD1|TRBV7-2
CASSLGVSGTGDGSGYTF
TGTGCCAGCAGCTTGGGAGTCTCCGGGACAGGGGATGGGTCTGGCTACACCTTC
>once|TRBJ1-1|NA|TRBV7-3
CASSPGGGDFTFF
TGTGCCAGCAGCCCGGGGGGGGGAGACTTTACTTTCTTT
>NA|TRBJ1-4|TRBD1|TRBV30
CAWGDRGEKLFF
TGTGCCTGGGGGGACAGGGGTGAAAAACTGTTTTTT
>NA|TRBJ2-7|TRBD2|TRBV3-1/TRBV3-2
CASSPRLRAGDPYEQYF
TGTGCCAGCAGCCCCAGGTTAAGAGCGGGAGACCCCTACGAGCAGTACTTC
>once|TRBJ2-7|NA|TRBV7-2
CASGPRESYEQYF
TGTGCCAGCGGCCCGAGGGAATCCTACGAGCAGTACTTC